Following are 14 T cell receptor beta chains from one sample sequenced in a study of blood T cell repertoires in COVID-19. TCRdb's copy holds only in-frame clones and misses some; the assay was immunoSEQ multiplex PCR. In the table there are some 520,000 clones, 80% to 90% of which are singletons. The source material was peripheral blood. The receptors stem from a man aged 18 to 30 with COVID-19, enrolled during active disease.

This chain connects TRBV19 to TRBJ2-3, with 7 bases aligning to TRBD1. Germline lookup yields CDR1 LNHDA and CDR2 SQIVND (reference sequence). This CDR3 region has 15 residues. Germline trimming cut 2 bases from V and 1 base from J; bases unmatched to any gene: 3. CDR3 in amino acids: CASSIKQGGTDTQYF. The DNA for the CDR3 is TGTGCCAGTAGTATAAAGCAGGGGGGCACAGATACGCAGTATTTT.

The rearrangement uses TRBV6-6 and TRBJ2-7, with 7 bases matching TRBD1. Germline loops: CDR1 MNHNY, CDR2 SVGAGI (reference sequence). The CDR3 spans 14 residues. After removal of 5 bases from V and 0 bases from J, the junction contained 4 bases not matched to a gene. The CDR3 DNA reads TGTGCCAGCAGTCACCGGGACAGCTCCTACGAGCAGTACTTC. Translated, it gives CASSHRDSSYEQYF.

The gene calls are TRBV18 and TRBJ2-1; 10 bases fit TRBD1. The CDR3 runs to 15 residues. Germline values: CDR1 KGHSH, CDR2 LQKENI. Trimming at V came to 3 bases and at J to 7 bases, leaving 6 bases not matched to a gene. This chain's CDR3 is CASSPLTGGRNEQFF. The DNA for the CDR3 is TGTGCCAGCTCACCTCTGACAGGGGGCAGGAATGAGCAGTTCTTC.

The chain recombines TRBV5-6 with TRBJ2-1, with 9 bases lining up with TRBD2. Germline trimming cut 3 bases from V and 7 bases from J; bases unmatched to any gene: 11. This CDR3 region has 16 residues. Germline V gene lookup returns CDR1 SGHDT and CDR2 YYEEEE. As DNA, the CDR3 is TGTGCCAGCAGCTCCTTAGCGGGAGAGAAGCTAAATGAGCAGTTCTTC. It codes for CASSSLAGEKLNEQFF.

The CDR3 coding sequence is TGTGCCAGCAGTTACAGACAGCTTAATTCACCCCTCCACTTT. Protein: CASSYRQLNSPLHF. The chain employs TRBV6-2 or TRBV6-3 and TRBJ1-6; D is perhaps TRBD1 (5 bases). The germline V and J ends were trimmed by 2 bases and 6 bases, with 8 bases remaining between them. The germline CDR1 and CDR2 sequences are MNHEY and SVGEGT. The CDR3 loop spans 14 amino acids.

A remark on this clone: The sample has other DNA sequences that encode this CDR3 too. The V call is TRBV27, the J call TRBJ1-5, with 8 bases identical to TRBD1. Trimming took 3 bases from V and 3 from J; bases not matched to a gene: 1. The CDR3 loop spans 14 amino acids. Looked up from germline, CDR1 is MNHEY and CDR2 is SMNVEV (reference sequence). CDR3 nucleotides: TGTGCCAGCAGTTTGCAGGGGGCCAATCAGCCCCAGCATTTT. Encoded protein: CASSLQGANQPQHF.

This CDR3 is CASSQEEWGTSRIGELFF. CDR3 in DNA: TGTGCCAGCAGCCAAGAGGAATGGGGTACTAGTCGGATCGGGGAGCTGTTTTTT. This chain connects TRBV3-1 (or the pseudogene TRBV3-2) to TRBJ2-2; possible D gene TRBD2, 5 bases. Germline CDR1 is LGHDT and CDR2 is YNNKEL (reference sequence). This CDR3 has 18 residues. The V end lost 0 bases, the J end lost 7 bases, and 21 bases lay between the germline ends.

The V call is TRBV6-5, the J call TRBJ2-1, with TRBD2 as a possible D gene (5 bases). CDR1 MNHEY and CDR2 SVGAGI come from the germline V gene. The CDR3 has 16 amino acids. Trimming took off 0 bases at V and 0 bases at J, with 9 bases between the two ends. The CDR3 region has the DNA TGTGCCAGCAGTTACTCGCTAGCAAACTCCTACAATGAGCAGTTCTTC. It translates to CASSYSLANSYNEQFF.

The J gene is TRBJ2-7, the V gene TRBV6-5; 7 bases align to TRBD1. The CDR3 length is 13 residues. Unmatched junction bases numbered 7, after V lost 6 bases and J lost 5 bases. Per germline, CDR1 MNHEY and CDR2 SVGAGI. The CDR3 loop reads CASRQTGTDEQYF. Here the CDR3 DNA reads TGTGCCAGCAGACAAACGGGGACAGACGAGCAGTACTTC.

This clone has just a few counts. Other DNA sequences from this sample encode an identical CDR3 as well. Written as DNA, the CDR3 is TGTGCCAGCAGTGAACTCAGATCCGGAAACACCATATATTTT. Translated, it gives CASSELRSGNTIYF. The chain is built from TRBV2 and TRBJ1-3; D is uncertain. CDR3 length equals 14 residues. CDR1 is SNHLY, CDR2 FYNNEI, per germline. Trimming pared 2 bases from V and 4 bases from J, leaving 9 bases between.

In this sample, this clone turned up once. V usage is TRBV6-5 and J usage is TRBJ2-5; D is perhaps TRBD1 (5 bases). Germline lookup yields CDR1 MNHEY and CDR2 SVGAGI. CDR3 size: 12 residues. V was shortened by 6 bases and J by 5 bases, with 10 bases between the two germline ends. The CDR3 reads CASRQGRETQYF. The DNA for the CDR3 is TGTGCCAGCAGGCAGGGAAGGGAGACCCAGTACTTC.

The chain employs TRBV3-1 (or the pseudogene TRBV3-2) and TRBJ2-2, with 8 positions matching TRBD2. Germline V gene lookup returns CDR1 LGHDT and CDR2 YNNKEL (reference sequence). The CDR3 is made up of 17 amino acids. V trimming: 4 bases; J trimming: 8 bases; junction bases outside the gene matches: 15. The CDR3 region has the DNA TGTGCCAGCAGCCCACTGGGTAGCGGGGAGGGCCAGGGGGAGCTGTTTTTT. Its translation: CASSPLGSGEGQGELFF.

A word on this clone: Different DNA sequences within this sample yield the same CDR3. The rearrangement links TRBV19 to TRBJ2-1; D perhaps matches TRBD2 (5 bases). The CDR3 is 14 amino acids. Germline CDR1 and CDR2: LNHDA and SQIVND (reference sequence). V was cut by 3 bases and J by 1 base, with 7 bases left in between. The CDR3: CASSIRGSYNEQFF. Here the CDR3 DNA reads TGTGCCAGTAGTATTCGGGGTTCCTACAATGAGCAGTTCTTC.

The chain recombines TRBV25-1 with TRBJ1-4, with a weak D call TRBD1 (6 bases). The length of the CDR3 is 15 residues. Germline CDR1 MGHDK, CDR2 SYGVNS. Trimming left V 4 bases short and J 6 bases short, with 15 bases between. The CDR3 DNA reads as TGTGCCAGCAGTGGGGATCATAAGGGGGATGAAAAACTGTTTTTT. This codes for CASSGDHKGDEKLFF.